This record concerns one T cell receptor beta chain sequence. Its antigen is currently unknown. Each CDR3 protein is one row after TCRdb ran MiXCR on the reads. The data hold about 190,000 distinct CDR3 sequences, with approximately 9.7% observed a single time. The record originates from a study of T cell repertoires in cytomegalovirus infection. Study-wide background: Public TCR beta signature analysis indicated the presence of both CMV infection and matching HLA type. Study results and caveats: Carriers of CMV plus the relevant HLA were identified by cumulative public TCR beta family frequency. The ex vivo response showed dominance by HLA-C-restricted CMV-specific TCR beta clonotypes.

CDR1 and CDR2 from the germline V gene are MDHEN and SYDVKM. The CDR3 has 12 residues. With 8 bases removed from V and 3 bases from J, the gap between germline ends came to 11 bases. The clonotype originates from a human donor in good health (CMV status not recorded). Some clones in this sample may be carry-over from other donors' samples. Sequenced material: PBMCs. The rearrangement uses TRBV28 and TRBJ2-7; D unresolved. The CDR3 region has the DNA TGTGCCAGCCGCACCACCCACTACGAGCAGTACTTC. It yields the protein CASRTTHYEQYF.